This TCR beta chain was sequenced during a study of response to subunit inactivated influenza vaccine. General study results and limits: With each seasonal influenza vaccination, the authors suggested, few new T cells are recruited.

This clonotype was recorded a few times. Its matching antigen is unknown. The V gene lost 3 bases and the J gene lost 11 bases, with 13 bases spanning the gap. Per the germline V gene, CDR1 is KGHSH and CDR2 is LQKENI. The CDR3 loop spans 12 amino acids. TCRdb recomputed calls from the RT-PCR reads with MiXCR, one row per CDR3 protein. Altogether over 800,000 distinct CDR3 sequences are present, 21% being singletons, with the ten largest covering 10%. Sequenced material: PBMCs from blood, taken approximately 5 days after vaccination. The sequence came from a man aged 50 to 60 who received an inactivated influenza vaccine. The chain has TRBV18 and TRBJ1-1, with D maybe TRBD1 (5 bases). The CDR3 loop is CASSPSSGTAFF. The CDR3, as DNA: TGTGCCAGCTCACCGTCCTCGGGGACTGCTTTCTTT. Supplemented by reference TRBV18 and TRBJ1-1, the full variable domain reads NAGVMQNPRHLVRRRGQEARLRCSPMKGHSHVYWYRQLPEEGLKFMVYLQKENIIDESGMPKERFSAEFPKEGPSILRIQQVVRGDSAAYFCASSPSSGTAFFGQGTRLTVV.